The source of this T cell receptor beta chain is a study of cytomegalovirus exposure and HLA in healthy donors. Overall study: Earlier sequencing of 150 million to 200 million T cells yielded fewer than 140 million unique TCR beta sequences. Unique TCRs from HLA-typed donors, 85 million to 100 million of them, were held in an early data release. General observations from the study: A later analysis linked a missense DCLRE1C variant to TCR beta V- and J-gene trimming. Earlier analysis yielded a pattern in which most TCR beta V segments were productive about 90% or about 30% of the time.

As regards this clone: No antigen is known for it.

Amplification used 60 Vbeta primers and 13 Jbeta primers. Sequenced by immunoSEQ multiplex PCR; TCRdb stores in-frame clones only, minus some. The sample lists 130,000 or so clones, less than 75% seen once, with 2% to 2.5% in the top ten. In germline, CDR1 is LNHDA, CDR2 SQIVND (reference sequence). Trimming pared 5 bases from V and 6 bases from J, leaving 8 bases between. The CDR3 contains 12 residues. Material for sequencing was PBMCs. The genes are TRBV19 and TRBJ1-5; D call uncertain. The clonotype was recovered from a woman in her 40s in good health and CMV-seropositive. The CDR3: CASSPRGQPQHF. The DNA for the CDR3 is TGTGCCAGTAGTCCACGAGGTCAGCCCCAGCATTTT. The whole variable domain, remainder taken from reference TRBV19 and TRBJ1-5, is DGGITQSPKYLFRKEGQNVTLSCEQNLNHDAMYWYRQDPGQGLRLIYYSQIVNDFQKGDIAEGYSVSREKKESFPLTVTSAQKNPTAFYLCASSPRGQPQHFGDGTRLSIL.